Below are 25 T cell receptor beta chains sequenced from a single sample in a study of molecular identifiers for immune sequencing clone quantification. MiXCR was run by TCRdb on the PCR reads, yielding one entry per CDR3 protein. This repertoire shows about 640,000 distinct CDR3 sequences, just under 20% found once; its top ten account for roughly 0.83%. The specimen was naive CD8+ T cells from blood, with Jurkat cell RNA spiked in. The sample's subset: FACS-sorted CD8+CD4-CCR7+CD45RA+ naive T cells. The receptors come from a human donor in good health. Some libraries in this study had Jurkat cell RNA spiked in.

This clonotype was seen at least ten times. The gene calls are TRBV27 and TRBJ2-3, with a weak D call TRBD2 (6 bases). The V end was cut by 6 bases, the J end by 4 bases, with 17 bases between. Germline V gives CDR1 MNHEY, CDR2 SMNVEV (reference sequence). The CDR3 has 15 amino acids. CDR3 residues: CASSWGDGFADTQYF. CDR3 bases: TGTGCCAGCAGCTGGGGGGACGGATTCGCAGATACGCAGTATTTT.

This clonotype was seen a handful of times. The genes are TRBV24-1 and TRBJ2-2; possibly TRBD1 for D (5 bases). The V end was cut by 0 bases, the J end by 2 bases, with 12 bases between. CDR3 length: 17 residues. Per the germline V gene, CDR1 is KGHDR and CDR2 is SFDVKD. The CDR3 is CATSDLPAGYNTGELFF. The CDR3 region has the DNA TGTGCCACCAGTGATTTGCCCGCAGGGTACAACACCGGGGAGCTGTTTTTT.

This clonotype was detected many times. The genes are TRBV29-1 and TRBJ2-5; D is tentatively TRBD1 or TRBD2 (5 bases each). The CDR3 consists of 10 residues. Germline V lookup: CDR1 SQVTM, CDR2 ANQGSEA. V gave up 4 bases and J gave up 9 bases, with 9 bases separating them. The CDR3 is CSVGGWAQYF. As DNA, the CDR3 is TGCAGCGTTGGGGGGTGGGCCCAGTACTTC.

The rearrangement joins TRBV12-3 or TRBV12-4 to TRBJ2-2; 9 positions match TRBD2. Trimming removed 3 bases from V and 9 bases from J; junction bases left unmatched: 11. This CDR3 is built from 16 residues. The CDR3: CASSLSRGGAGWELFF. Written as DNA, the CDR3 is TGTGCCAGCAGTTTGTCTCGCGGGGGGGCCGGTTGGGAGCTGTTTTTT.

This clonotype was seen repeatedly, ten times or more. Compared with germline, one end of the junction differs, possibly owing to a read error. V and J are TRBV19 and TRBJ1-5, with D perhaps TRBD1 (6 bases). CDR1 and CDR2 from the germline V gene are LNHDA and SQIVND (reference sequence). The CDR3 runs to 14 residues. In nucleotides, the CDR3 is TGTGCCAGCAGTATAGGGGGGAGCAATCAGCCCCAGCATTTT. This translates into CASSIGGSNQPQHF.

This clonotype occurred many times. The J gene is TRBJ2-1, the V gene TRBV20-1; TRBD2 aligns across 11 bases. From germline, CDR1 is DFQATT and CDR2 SNEGSKA (reference sequence). The ends lost 3 bases at V and 1 base at J; junction bases unmatched: 8. This CDR3 is built from 17 residues. CDR3 amino acids: CSASVRTSGFSYNEQFF. CDR3 bases: TGCAGTGCTAGCGTTAGGACTAGCGGGTTTTCCTACAATGAGCAGTTCTTC.

Worth noting for this clonotype: This may arise from a read error, as a much more abundant clone is one base away. The rearrangement uses TRBV7-6 and TRBJ1-5, with 8 nucleotides matching TRBD1. CDR1 is SGHVS, CDR2 FNYEAQ, per germline. The J segment lost 2 bases and the V segment lost 1 base, leaving 7 bases of the junction unmatched. The CDR3 sequence is 17 residues long. The CDR3 sequence is CASSLGQGARGNQPQHF. The CDR3 coding sequence is TGTGCCAGCAGCTTAGGCCAGGGGGCGCGTGGCAATCAGCCCCAGCATTTT.

This clonotype was recorded a few times. This chain connects TRBV28 to TRBJ1-5; no firm D call. The CDR3 is 15 amino acids. V shed 3 bases and J shed 0 bases, with 9 bases lying between them. Germline V gene lookup returns CDR1 MDHEN and CDR2 SYDVKM. CDR3 amino acids: CASSLGSYSNQPQHF. The CDR3 DNA is TGTGCCAGCAGTTTGGGGAGTTATAGCAATCAGCCCCAGCATTTT.

This clonotype was observed many times. V and J are TRBV7-9 and TRBJ2-2; unclear D gene. CDR3 length equals 16 residues. Germline lookup yields CDR1 SEHNR and CDR2 FQNEAQ (reference sequence). This CDR3 reads CANQSVKGDGTGELFF. The CDR3 DNA sequence: TGTGCAAATCAATCGGTAAAAGGAGATGGTACCGGGGAGCTGTTTTTT.

The sample holds many counts of this clonotype. The chain uses TRBV27 and TRBJ2-7; TRBD1 agrees at 8 bases. V lost 6 bases and J lost 4; bases outside the gene matches: 8. The CDR3 loop spans 14 amino acids. Germline assignment: CDR1 MNHEY and CDR2 SMNVEV (reference sequence). CDR3 coding DNA: TGTGCCAGCAGCCTCAGGGGGCTAAGGTACGAGCAGTACTTC. Its protein is CASSLRGLRYEQYF.

There are many counts of this clonotype. The chain carries TRBV4-2 and TRBJ1-5; weak D call: TRBD1 (5 bases). This CDR3 spans 15 amino acids. Germline V CDR1 and CDR2: LGHNA, YNFKEQ. Trimming removed 1 base at V and 2 bases at J, with 9 bases between. The DNA for the CDR3 is TGTGCCAGCAGCCAAGCAATACAGGGCAATCAGCCCCAGCATTTT. Translated: CASSQAIQGNQPQHF.

This clonotype was recorded at least ten times. V usage is TRBV19 and J usage is TRBJ2-7, with 8 bases fitting TRBD2. The V gene's germline CDR1 is LNHDA and CDR2 SQIVND (reference sequence). Trimming removed 5 bases from V and 3 bases from J; junction bases left unmatched: 6. The CDR3 is 14 residues long. CDR3 loop: CASSPGLVFYEQYF. Here the CDR3 DNA reads TGTGCCAGTAGTCCGGGACTAGTCTTCTACGAGCAGTACTTC.

The sample holds many counts of this clonotype. The chain recombines TRBV7-9 with TRBJ2-5; D uncertain. In germline, CDR1 is SEHNR, CDR2 FQNEAQ (reference sequence). Trimming removed 1 base at V and 2 bases at J, with 8 bases between. The CDR3 totals 14 residues. In DNA form, the CDR3 reads TGTGCCAGCAGCTTAGGGTCCCCGCAAGAGACCCAGTACTTC. Encoded protein: CASSLGSPQETQYF.

Remarks on this clonotype: The CDR3 ends on some other residue instead of the conserved phenylalanine or tryptophan, so this is likely a read error. J is TRBJ2-7 and V is TRBV4-3, with D unresolved. CDR1 is LGHNA, CDR2 YSLEER, per germline. CDR3 length equals 15 residues. The V gene lost 2 bases and the J gene lost 3 bases, with 14 bases spanning the gap. In DNA form, the CDR3 reads TGCGCCAGCAGCCAATCCGCAGATCAGTTCTACGAGCAGTACTCC. Residues: CASSQSADQFYEQYS.

Points on this clonotype: The junction and the germline gene differ at one end; a read error may be behind it. This rearrangement joins TRBV12-3 or TRBV12-4 to TRBJ2-3; 7 nucleotides agree with TRBD1. The CDR3 sequence is 15 residues long. CDR3 amino acids: CAGRGNRDDTDTQYF. The CDR3 nucleotides are TGTGCCGGCAGGGGGAACAGGGACGACACAGATACGCAGTATTTT.

Regarding this clonotype: Since the CDR3 does not end with the conserved phenylalanine or tryptophan, this likely comes from a read error. The chain joins TRBV27 to TRBJ2-7; 8 nucleotides line up with TRBD1. V lost 5 bases to trimming and J lost 3 bases; unmatched junction nucleotides: 3. Germline V gene lookup returns CDR1 MNHEY and CDR2 SMNVEV (reference sequence). The CDR3 length is 13 residues. The DNA of the CDR3 is TGTGCCAGCAGTGCTGGGACAGGCTACGAGCAGTACTCC. Translation: CASSAGTGYEQYS.

This clonotype turned up a few times. A read error may account for a junction end that differs from germline. This sequence joins TRBV6-2 or TRBV6-3 and TRBJ2-7; D possibly matches TRBD1 or TRBD2 (5 bases each). In germline, CDR1 is MNHEY, CDR2 SVGEGT. This CDR3 has 13 amino acids. CDR3 residues: CATGPTLPGRLNF. The DNA for the CDR3 is TGTGCCACCGGCCCCACCCTACCGGGACGGCTGAACTTC.

At least ten counts were recorded for this clonotype. The CDR3 spells CASSDGISGNTIYF. DNA of the CDR3: TGTGCCAGCAGCGACGGAATCTCTGGAAACACCATATATTTT. The V and J genes are TRBV9 and TRBJ1-3; no definite D call. Trimming shortened V by 3 bases and J by 0 bases, and 7 bases separated the two germline ends. The CDR3 has 14 residues. Germline V gene lookup returns CDR1 SGDLS and CDR2 YYNGEE.

The rearrangement joins TRBV30 to TRBJ1-6; TRBD1 agrees at 10 bases. The germline CDR1 and CDR2 sequences are GTSNPN and SVGIG (reference sequence). There are 14 residues in the CDR3. J gave up 12 bases and V 8 bases, and 13 bases lay outside the gene matches. For the CDR3, the DNA is TGTGCCGGAACACCGGGACAGGGGTCAAGACCCCTCCACTTT. It translates to CAGTPGQGSRPLHF.

Ten or more counts support this clonotype. This chain joins TRBV29-1 and TRBJ1-2, with TRBD1 matching over 8 bases. The CDR3 runs 15 residues. With V trimmed by 7 bases and J by 4 bases, 14 bases remained unmatched. CDR1 and CDR2 from the germline V gene are SQVTM and ANQGSEA. CDR3 region: CSGRSGTGSGYGYTF. CDR3 DNA: TGCAGCGGGCGGTCGGGGACAGGTAGTGGCTATGGCTACACCTTC.

This clonotype came up many times. The rearrangement uses TRBV6-1 and TRBJ2-3; TRBD2 aligns across 9 bases. The germline CDR1 and CDR2 sequences are MNHNS and SASEGT. V lost 4 bases, J lost 5 bases, and 13 bases stayed unmatched. This CDR3 comprises 17 residues. The CDR3 bases are TGTGCCAGCAGTGGCCGAATAGCGGGAGTATGGGAAGATACGCAGTATTTT. Protein product: CASSGRIAGVWEDTQYF.

The chain links TRBV9 to TRBJ2-2; unclear D gene. The CDR3 is 15 residues long. Trimming took off 0 bases at V and 4 bases at J, with 10 bases between the two ends. Germline V gives CDR1 SGDLS, CDR2 YYNGEE. The CDR3 bases are TGTGCCAGCAGCGTAGGTGGAGAGACCACCGGGGAGCTGTTTTTT. The encoded protein is CASSVGGETTGELFF.

This clonotype came up once. A much larger clone differs by one base, so this may be a read error. The chain recombines TRBV28 with TRBJ2-2, with 8 bases identical to TRBD1. The CDR3 is 16 residues long. Germline lookup yields CDR1 MDHEN and CDR2 SYDVKM. The CDR3 bases are TGTGCCAGCAGTGGCAGGGGGCTGGTGTACACCGGGGAGCTGGTTTTT. It is translated as CASSGRGLVYTGELVF.

The chain has TRBV2 and TRBJ1-6, with D tentatively TRBD1 (5 bases). CDR1 SNHLY and CDR2 FYNNEI come from the germline V gene. This CDR3 spans 17 amino acids. Between the trimmed V and J ends, which lost 1 base and 2 bases, there was a span of 12 bases. This chain's CDR3 is CASSEDEGSPYNSPLHF. In nucleotides, the CDR3 is TGTGCCAGCAGTGAAGATGAGGGGAGCCCCTATAATTCACCCCTCCACTTT.

This clonotype was counted at least ten times. The chain uses TRBV6-2 or TRBV6-3 and TRBJ1-1, with 8 bases lining up with TRBD1. This CDR3 spans 17 amino acids. CDR1 is MNHEY and CDR2 is SVGEGT in the germline V gene. Trimming took 5 bases from V and 4 from J; bases not matched to a gene: 15. The CDR3, as DNA: TGTGCCAGCAGTAAATCCGATCCCAGGGGGCGCACCACTGAAGCTTTCTTT. This codes for CASSKSDPRGRTTEAFF.